The sequence of this T cell receptor (beta chain) was determined in a study of T-cell reconstitution after alpha-beta-depleted transplantation in children. Using unique molecular identifiers, the investigators prepared the TCRbeta library. TCRdb recomputed calls from the PCR reads with MiXCR, one row per CDR3 protein. The data contain about 400,000 distinct CDR3 sequences, around 21% of them singletons. This CDR3 has 14 amino acids. V dropped 2 bases and J dropped 7 bases, with 12 bases sitting between them. Germline loops: CDR1 SGHDT, CDR2 YYEEEE. This specimen consisted of PBMCs from the stem cell graft donor, obtained from the stem cell graft. This chain links TRBV5-6 with TRBJ1-4, with D tentatively TRBD1 (6 bases). The source is a human donor who donated a stem cell graft to a child with acute myeloid leukemia. CDR3 in DNA: TGTGCCAGCAGCTTCGGGGGGCTGGGTGAAAAACTGTTTTTT. This codes for CASSFGGLGEKLFF. Full variable domain (outside the CDR3, taken from reference TRBV5-6 and TRBJ1-4): DAGVTQSPTHLIKTRGQQVTLRCSPKSGHDTVSWYQQALGQGPQFIFQYYEEEERQRGNFPDRFSGHQFPNYSSELNVNALLLGDSALYLCASSFGGLGEKLFFGSGTQLSVL.